The 14 T cell receptor beta chains listed next were all sequenced from one sample in a study of regulatory T cells in long-lasting Graves disease. CDR3 regions were amplified by Arm-PCR using iRepertoire HTBI primers to build TCR beta libraries. MiXCR, run by TCRdb on the multiplex PCR reads, gives a single entry per CDR3 protein. The sample carries 250,000 to 300,000 distinct CDR3 sequences, 20% to 25% recorded once. As to time point: persistent/refractory GD, antithyroid drugs over 5 years with positive TRAb. From PBMCs, RNA was extracted and then used to make the TCR library. The sample consisted of peripheral blood mononuclear cells (PBMCs), taken when the disease was refractory, from a patient treated with antithyroid drugs. All receptors derive from a female donor with Graves disease.

J is TRBJ1-5 and V is TRBV6-2 or TRBV6-3, with TRBD1 matching over 7 bases. V lost 6 bases to trimming and J lost 6 bases; unmatched junction nucleotides: 5. The CDR3 has 13 residues. Germline V CDR1 and CDR2: MNHEY, SVGEGT. CDR3 protein: CASRTGKGQPQHF. The DNA of the CDR3 is TGTGCCAGCAGGACAGGGAAGGGTCAGCCCCAGCATTTT.

This clonotype has a handful of counts. CDR3 protein: CASSLHGGQETQYF. The CDR3 DNA follows: TGCGCCAGCAGCTTGCATGGAGGGCAAGAGACCCAGTACTTC. The J gene is TRBJ2-5, the V gene TRBV5-1; D is perhaps TRBD2 (6 bases). Trimming cost V 1 base and J 2 bases, with 9 bases left between them. The germline gives CDR1 SGHRS, CDR2 YFSETQ. CDR3 length: 14 residues.

This clonotype was observed at least ten times. This chain connects TRBV7-2 to TRBJ2-7; 8 bases line up with TRBD2. The CDR3 is 14 residues long. Germline values: CDR1 SGHTA, CDR2 FQGNSA. V shed 5 bases and J 4 bases; nucleotides not matched to a gene: 7. The CDR3 protein is CASSPWTSSYEQYF. The CDR3 bases are TGTGCCAGCAGCCCGTGGACTAGCTCTTACGAGCAGTACTTC.

This clonotype has only a few counts. The chain uses TRBV3-2 and TRBJ2-7; the table gives TRBD1 as D, unverified against the DNA. TRBV3-2 is a documented pseudogene. The CDR3 is 15 residues long. CDR3 residues: CASSQVGTGGDEQYF. Here the CDR3 DNA reads TGTGCCAGCAGCCAAGTCGGAACAGGGGGGGACGAGCAGTACTTC.

Comment on this clonotype: A much larger clonotype is one base distant, so this may be a read error. The CDR3, as DNA: TGTGCCTGGAGTGACGGGGCTAGCTACACCTTC. Its translation: CAWSDGASYTF. The rearrangement uses TRBV30 and TRBJ1-2, with D maybe TRBD1 (5 bases). CDR1 and CDR2 (germline): GTSNPN, SVGIG (reference sequence). The CDR3 length is 11 residues. Trimming stripped 1 base from V and 9 bases from J, with 9 bases between. The variable domain in full, with the rest retrieved from reference TRBV30 and TRBJ1-2, is SQTIHQWPATLVQPVGSPLSLECTVEGTSNPNLYWYRQAAGRGLQLLFYSVGIGQISSEVPQNLSASRPQDRQFILSSKKLLLSDSGFYLCAWSDGASYTFGSGTRLTVV.

This clonotype was seen many times. The chain is built from TRBV6-2 or TRBV6-3 and TRBJ2-7, with D maybe TRBD2 (5 bases). V was trimmed by 2 bases and J by 6 bases, leaving 11 bases between them. In germline, CDR1 is MNHEY, CDR2 SVGEGT. This CDR3 is 13 amino acids long. CDR3 DNA sequence: TGTGCCAGCAGTTACGCGGATACTAGCGAGCAGTACTTC. Amino acid sequence: CASSYADTSEQYF.

Ten or more counts support this clonotype. The V call is TRBV6-1, the J call TRBJ2-7; perhaps TRBD2 as D (6 bases). The CDR3 sequence is 13 residues long. Trimming stripped 7 bases from V and 7 bases from J, with 17 bases between. Germline V lookup: CDR1 MNHNS, CDR2 SASEGT. This chain's CDR3 is CASNDGGVGEQYF. CDR3 bases: TGTGCCAGCAACGATGGCGGGGTGGGAGAGCAGTACTTC.

As for this clonotype: A read error may explain this, as a much larger clone is one base away. The chain combines TRBV7-2 with TRBJ1-2, with D unresolved. The germline V and J ends were trimmed by 2 bases and 4 bases, with 20 bases remaining between them. The V gene's germline CDR1 is SGHTA and CDR2 FQGNSA. This CDR3 has 17 residues. CDR3 in amino acids: CASSLWAQLVSGYGYTF. CDR3 nucleotides: TGTGCCAGCAGCTTATGGGCCCAGTTGGTATCGGGCTATGGCTACACCTTC.

V and J are TRBV6-2 or TRBV6-3 and TRBJ2-7; 10 positions match TRBD2. Losses at the gene ends were 5 bases for V and 0 bases for J; bases not matched to a gene: 10. Germline V gene lookup returns CDR1 MNHEY and CDR2 SVGEGT. The CDR3 covers 17 residues. The CDR3 sequence is CASSLSGPSGGSYEQYF. The CDR3 DNA follows: TGTGCCAGCAGTCTCTCGGGGCCTAGCGGGGGCTCCTACGAGCAGTACTTC.

This clonotype appeared a few times. Possible read error: a much larger clone is one base away. The chain couples TRBV28 to TRBJ1-1, with D possibly being TRBD1 (5 bases). Germline assignment: CDR1 MDHEN and CDR2 SYDVKM. Deletions cut 6 bases from V and 3 bases from J, with 14 bases between. The CDR3 is 14 residues long. The CDR3 region has the DNA TGTGCCAGCAGCTTAGACGGGGGGTACACTGAAGCTTTCTTT. Amino acid sequence: CASSLDGGYTEAFF.

The chain recombines TRBV30 with TRBJ1-2; 7 bases are shared with TRBD1. The V gene's germline CDR1 is GTSNPN and CDR2 SVGIG (reference sequence). This CDR3 is 14 amino acids long. V lost 1 base, J lost 2 bases, and 4 bases stayed unmatched. The CDR3 sequence: CAWSDPGQNYGYTF. The DNA of the CDR3 is TGTGCCTGGAGTGACCCGGGACAGAACTATGGCTACACCTTC.

This rearrangement joins TRBV24-1 to TRBJ2-6; no clear D gene. The CDR3 totals 17 residues. V was cut by 3 bases and J by 4 bases, with 15 bases left in between. The germline V gene has CDR1 KGHDR and CDR2 SFDVKD. CDR3 in amino acids: CATSDPTVAGGANVLTF. In DNA, the CDR3 is TGTGCCACCAGTGATCCTACGGTGGCCGGAGGGGCCAACGTCCTGACTTTC.

The rearrangement uses TRBV30 and TRBJ1-4; D is uncertain. CDR1 is GTSNPN, CDR2 SVGIG, per germline (reference sequence). The germline V and J ends were trimmed by 0 bases and 0 bases, with 8 bases remaining between them. The CDR3 sequence is 15 residues long. CDR3 sequence: CAWSVYGATNEKLFF. CDR3 bases: TGTGCCTGGAGTGTATACGGGGCAACTAATGAAAAACTGTTTTTT. Supplemented by reference TRBV30 and TRBJ1-4, the full variable domain reads SQTIHQWPATLVQPVGSPLSLECTVEGTSNPNLYWYRQAAGRGLQLLFYSVGIGQISSEVPQNLSASRPQDRQFILSSKKLLLSDSGFYLCAWSVYGATNEKLFFGSGTQLSVL.

This clonotype has ten or more counts. The V and J genes are TRBV2 and TRBJ2-5, with D unclear. Germline lookup yields CDR1 SNHLY and CDR2 FYNNEI. The CDR3 length is 13 residues. V was shortened by 3 bases and J by 5 bases, with 10 bases between the two germline ends. The chain's CDR3 is CASSEETRETQYF. The DNA of the CDR3 is TGTGCCAGCAGTGAGGAGACACGGGAGACCCAGTACTTC. The variable domain in full, with the rest retrieved from reference TRBV2 and TRBJ2-5, is EPEVTQTPSHQVTQMGQEVILRCVPISNHLYFYWYRQILGQKVEFLVSFYNNEISEKSEIFDDQFSVERPDGSNFTLKIRSTKLEDSAMYFCASSEETRETQYFGPGTRLLVL.